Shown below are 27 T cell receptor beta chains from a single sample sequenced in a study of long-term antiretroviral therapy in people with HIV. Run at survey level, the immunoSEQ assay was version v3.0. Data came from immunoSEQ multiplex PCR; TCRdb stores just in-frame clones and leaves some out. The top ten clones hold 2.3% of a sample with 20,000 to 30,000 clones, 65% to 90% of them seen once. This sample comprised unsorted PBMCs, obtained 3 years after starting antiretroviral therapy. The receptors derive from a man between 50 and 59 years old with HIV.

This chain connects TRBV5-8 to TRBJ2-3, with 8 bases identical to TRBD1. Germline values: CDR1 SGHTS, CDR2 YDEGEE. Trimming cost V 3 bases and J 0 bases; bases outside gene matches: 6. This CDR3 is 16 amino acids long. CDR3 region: CASSSPTGDSTDTQYF. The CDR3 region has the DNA TGTGCCAGCAGCTCCCCGACAGGGGATAGCACAGATACGCAGTATTTT.

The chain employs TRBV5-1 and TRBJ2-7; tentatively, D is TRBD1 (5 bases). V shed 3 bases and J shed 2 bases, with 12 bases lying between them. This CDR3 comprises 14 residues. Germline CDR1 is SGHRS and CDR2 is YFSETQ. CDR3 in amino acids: CASSSSTVTYEQYF. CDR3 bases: TGCGCCAGCAGCTCATCGACAGTGACCTACGAGCAGTACTTC.

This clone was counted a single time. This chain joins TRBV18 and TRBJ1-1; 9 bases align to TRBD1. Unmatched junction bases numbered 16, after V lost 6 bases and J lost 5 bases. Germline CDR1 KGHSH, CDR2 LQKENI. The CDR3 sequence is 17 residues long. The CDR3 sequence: CASSLPGTGIWGTEAFF. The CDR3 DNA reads TGTGCCAGCTCGCTTCCCGGGACAGGGATATGGGGGACTGAAGCTTTCTTT.

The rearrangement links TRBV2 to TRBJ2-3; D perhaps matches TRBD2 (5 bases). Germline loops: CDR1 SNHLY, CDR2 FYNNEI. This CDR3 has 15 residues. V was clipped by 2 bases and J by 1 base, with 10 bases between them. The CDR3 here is CASSELAGGTDTQYF. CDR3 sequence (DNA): TGTGCCAGCAGTGAACTAGCCGGGGGCACAGATACGCAGTATTTT. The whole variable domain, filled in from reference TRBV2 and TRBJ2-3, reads EPEVTQTPSHQVTQMGQEVILRCVPISNHLYFYWYRQILGQKVEFLVSFYNNEISEKSEIFDDQFSVERPDGSNFTLKIRSTKLEDSAMYFCASSELAGGTDTQYFGPGTRLTVL.

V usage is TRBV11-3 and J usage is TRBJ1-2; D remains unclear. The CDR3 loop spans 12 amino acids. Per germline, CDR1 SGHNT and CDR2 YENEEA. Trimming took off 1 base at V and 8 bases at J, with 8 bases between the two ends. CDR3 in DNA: TGTGCCAGCAGCTTAGCGAGACGGGGCTACACCTTC. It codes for CASSLARRGYTF.

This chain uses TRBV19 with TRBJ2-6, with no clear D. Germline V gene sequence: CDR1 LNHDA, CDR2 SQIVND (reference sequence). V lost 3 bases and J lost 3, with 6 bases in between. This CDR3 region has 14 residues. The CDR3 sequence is CASSIQDGANVLTF. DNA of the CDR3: TGTGCCAGTAGTATCCAGGATGGGGCCAACGTCCTGACTTTC.

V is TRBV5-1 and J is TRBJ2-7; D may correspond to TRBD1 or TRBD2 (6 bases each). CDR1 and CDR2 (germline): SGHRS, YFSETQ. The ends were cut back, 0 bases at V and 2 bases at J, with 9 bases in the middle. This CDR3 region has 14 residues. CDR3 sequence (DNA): TGCGCCAGCAGCTTGGCGGGGGCTCCCTACGAGCAGTACTTC. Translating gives CASSLAGAPYEQYF.

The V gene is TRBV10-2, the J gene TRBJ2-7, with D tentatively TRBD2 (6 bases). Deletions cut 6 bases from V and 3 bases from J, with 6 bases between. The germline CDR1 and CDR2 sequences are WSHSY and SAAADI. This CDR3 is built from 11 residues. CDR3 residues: CASRGGYEQYF. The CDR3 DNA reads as TGCGCCAGCAGGGGGGGCTACGAGCAGTACTTC.

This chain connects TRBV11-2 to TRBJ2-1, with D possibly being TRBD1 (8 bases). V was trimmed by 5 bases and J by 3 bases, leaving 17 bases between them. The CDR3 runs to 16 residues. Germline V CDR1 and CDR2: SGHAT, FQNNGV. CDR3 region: CASSPDRGGGYNEQFF. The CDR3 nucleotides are TGTGCCAGCAGCCCAGACAGGGGCGGGGGCTACAATGAGCAGTTCTTC.

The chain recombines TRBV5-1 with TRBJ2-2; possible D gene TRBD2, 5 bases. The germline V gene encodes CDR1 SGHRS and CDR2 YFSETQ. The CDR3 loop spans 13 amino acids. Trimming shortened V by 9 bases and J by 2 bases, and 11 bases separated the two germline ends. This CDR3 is CATRDGNTGELFF. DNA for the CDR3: TGCGCCACCCGGGATGGAAACACCGGGGAGCTGTTTTTT.

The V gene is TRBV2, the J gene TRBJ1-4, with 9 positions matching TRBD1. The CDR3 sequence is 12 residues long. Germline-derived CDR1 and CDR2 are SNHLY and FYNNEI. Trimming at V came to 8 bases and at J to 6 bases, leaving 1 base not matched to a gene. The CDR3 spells CASGTGYEKLFF. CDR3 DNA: TGTGCCAGCGGGACAGGGTATGAAAAACTGTTTTTT.

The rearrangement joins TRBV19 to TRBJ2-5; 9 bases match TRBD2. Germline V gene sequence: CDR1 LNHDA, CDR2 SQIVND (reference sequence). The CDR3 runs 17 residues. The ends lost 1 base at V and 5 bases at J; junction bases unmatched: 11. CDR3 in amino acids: CASSIVTASGEGETQYF. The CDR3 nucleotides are TGTGCCAGTAGTATAGTGACGGCTAGCGGGGAGGGGGAGACCCAGTACTTC.

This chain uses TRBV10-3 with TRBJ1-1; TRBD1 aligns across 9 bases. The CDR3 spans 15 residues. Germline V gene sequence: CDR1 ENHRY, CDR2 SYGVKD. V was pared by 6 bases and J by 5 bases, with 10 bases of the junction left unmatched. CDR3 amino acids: CAISRTGEGQTEAFF. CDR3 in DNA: TGTGCCATCAGCCGGACAGGGGAGGGACAGACTGAAGCTTTCTTT.

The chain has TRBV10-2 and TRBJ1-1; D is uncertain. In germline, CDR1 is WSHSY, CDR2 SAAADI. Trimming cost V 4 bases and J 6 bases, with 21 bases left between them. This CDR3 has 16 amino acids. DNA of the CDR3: TGCGCCAGCAGTGTGAGACCCCAGATGGTCGCCGCTGAAGCTTTCTTT. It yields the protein CASSVRPQMVAAEAFF.

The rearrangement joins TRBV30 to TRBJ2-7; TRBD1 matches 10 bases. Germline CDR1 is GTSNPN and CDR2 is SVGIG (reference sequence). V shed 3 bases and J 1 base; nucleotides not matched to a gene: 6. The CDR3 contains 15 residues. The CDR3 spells CAWRGGDRGSYEQYF. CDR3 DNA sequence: TGTGCCTGGAGGGGGGGGGACAGGGGATCCTACGAGCAGTACTTC.

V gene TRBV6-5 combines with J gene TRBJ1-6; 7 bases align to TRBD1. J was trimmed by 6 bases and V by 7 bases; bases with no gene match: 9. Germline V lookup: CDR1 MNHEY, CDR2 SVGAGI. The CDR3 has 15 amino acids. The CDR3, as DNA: TGTGCCAGCACCCAAGGGGGCGCCGGTAATTCACCCCTCCACTTT. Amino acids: CASTQGGAGNSPLHF.

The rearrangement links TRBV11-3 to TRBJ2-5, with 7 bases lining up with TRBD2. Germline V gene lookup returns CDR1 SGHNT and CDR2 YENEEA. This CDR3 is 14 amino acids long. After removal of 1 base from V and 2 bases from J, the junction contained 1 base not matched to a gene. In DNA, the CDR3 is TGTGCCAGCAGCTTAGGGCGGGAGCAAGAGACCCAGTACTTC. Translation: CASSLGREQETQYF. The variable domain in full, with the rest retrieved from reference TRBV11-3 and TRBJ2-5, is EAGVVQSPRYKIIEKKQPVAFWCNPISGHNTLYWYLQNLGQGPELLIRYENEEAVDDSQLPKDRFSAERLKGVDSTLKIQPAELGDSAVYLCASSLGREQETQYFGPGTRLLVL.

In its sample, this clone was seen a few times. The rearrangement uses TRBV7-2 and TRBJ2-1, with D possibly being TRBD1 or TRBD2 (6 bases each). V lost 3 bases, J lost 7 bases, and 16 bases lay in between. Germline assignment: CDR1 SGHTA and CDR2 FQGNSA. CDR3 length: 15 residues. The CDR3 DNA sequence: TGTGCCAGCAGCTTTAGGACAGCCGCGGGAAATGAGCAGTTCTTC. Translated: CASSFRTAAGNEQFF.

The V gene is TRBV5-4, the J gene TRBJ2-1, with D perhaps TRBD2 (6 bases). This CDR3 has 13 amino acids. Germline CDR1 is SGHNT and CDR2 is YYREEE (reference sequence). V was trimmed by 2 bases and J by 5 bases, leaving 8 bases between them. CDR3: CASSFPGDNEQFF. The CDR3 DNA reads TGTGCCAGCAGCTTTCCGGGAGACAATGAGCAGTTCTTC.

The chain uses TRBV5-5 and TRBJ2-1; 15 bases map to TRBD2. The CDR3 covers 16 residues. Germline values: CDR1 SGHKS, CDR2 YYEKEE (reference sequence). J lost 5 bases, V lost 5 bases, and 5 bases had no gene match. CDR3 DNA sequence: TGTGCCAGCAGACCTTGGACTAGCGGGAGGGACAATGAGCAGTTCTTC. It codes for CASRPWTSGRDNEQFF.

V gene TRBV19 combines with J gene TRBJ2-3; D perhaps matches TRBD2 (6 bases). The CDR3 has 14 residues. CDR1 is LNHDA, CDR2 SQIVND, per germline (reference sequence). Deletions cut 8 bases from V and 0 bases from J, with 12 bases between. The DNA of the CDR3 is TGTGCCAGTGTCGAGCGGGCTAGCACAGATACGCAGTATTTT. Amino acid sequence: CASVERASTDTQYF.

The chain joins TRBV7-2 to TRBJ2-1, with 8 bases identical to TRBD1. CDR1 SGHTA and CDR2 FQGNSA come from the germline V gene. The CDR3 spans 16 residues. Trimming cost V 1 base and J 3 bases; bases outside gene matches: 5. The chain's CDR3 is CASSLGGTGYYNEQFF. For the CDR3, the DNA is TGTGCCAGCAGCTTAGGTGGGACAGGTTACTACAATGAGCAGTTCTTC.

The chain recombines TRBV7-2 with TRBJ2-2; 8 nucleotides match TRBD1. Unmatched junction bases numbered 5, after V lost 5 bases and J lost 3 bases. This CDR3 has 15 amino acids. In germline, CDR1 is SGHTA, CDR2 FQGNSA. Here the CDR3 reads CASSRQGRDTGELFF. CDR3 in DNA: TGTGCCAGCAGCCGACAGGGGCGGGACACCGGGGAGCTGTTTTTT.

The CDR3 nucleotides are TGCGCCAGCAGAACCTCTATTTCGTCGGATACGCAGTATTTT. Its protein is CASRTSISSDTQYF. The chain couples TRBV5-1 to TRBJ2-3, with D unresolved. This CDR3 region has 14 residues. Germline V gene data show CDR1 as SGHRS and CDR2 as YFSETQ. V lost 5 bases and J 6 bases, leaving 16 bases between the germline ends.

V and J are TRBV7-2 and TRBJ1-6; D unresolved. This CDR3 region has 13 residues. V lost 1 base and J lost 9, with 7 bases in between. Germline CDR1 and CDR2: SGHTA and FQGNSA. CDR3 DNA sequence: TGTGCCAGCAGCTTAGTCGTCGGTTCACCCCTCCACTTT. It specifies CASSLVVGSPLHF.

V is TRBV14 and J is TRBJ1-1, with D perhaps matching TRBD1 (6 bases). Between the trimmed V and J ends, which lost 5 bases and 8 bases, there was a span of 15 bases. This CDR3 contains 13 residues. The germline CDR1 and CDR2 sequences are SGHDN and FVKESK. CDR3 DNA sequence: TGTGCCAGCAGCAAGAGGCAGGGGCGCGAAGCTTTCTTT. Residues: CASSKRQGREAFF.

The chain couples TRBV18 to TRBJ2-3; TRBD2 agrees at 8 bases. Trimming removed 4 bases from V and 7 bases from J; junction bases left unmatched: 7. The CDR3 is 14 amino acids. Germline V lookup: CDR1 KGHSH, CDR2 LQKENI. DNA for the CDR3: TGTGCCAGCTCACTGGGACTAGTTGGGTATACGCAGTATTTT. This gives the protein CASSLGLVGYTQYF.